The present entry profiles one T cell receptor beta chain with its context. This entry is derived from a study of blood T cell repertoires in COVID-19. Turning to the study itself: Both acute and convalescent COVID-19 samples were obtained from the United States, Italy and Spain. PBMCs, B-cell-depleted T cells, or T cells were the source of the cDNA or gDNA that made up the material.

Between the trimmed V and J ends, which lost 4 bases and 5 bases, there was a span of 23 bases. Germline loops: CDR1 SEHNR, CDR2 FQNEAQ (reference sequence). The CDR3 is made up of 17 amino acids. In the source study's methods: It was from reference gene primer amplification that nucleated cell counts were estimated. Clones were sequenced by immunoSEQ multiplex PCR, and TCRdb holds only the in-frame ones, with some missing. That table is the source of V, J and clone size, and D and trimming were worked out from the DNA. The data show some 88,000 clones, with 85% seen just once and 3.5% to 4.5% held by the top ten.

Sequenced material: peripheral blood. The TCR sequence derives from a man aged 60-69 years with acute or convalescent COVID-19. The chain recombines TRBV7-9 with TRBJ1-2; D possibly corresponds to TRBD1 (6 bases). Here the CDR3 DNA reads TGTGCCAGCAGCTCGACCGGCACAGGGCGGGTTTGGTATGGCTACACCTTC. Translated, it gives CASSSTGTGRVWYGYTF.